This TCR beta chain originates from a study of response to subunit inactivated influenza vaccine. Study-wide points: T cells newly recruited by each seasonal influenza vaccination are few, the authors suggested.

A word on this clonotype: Antigen unknown.

The germline V and J ends were trimmed by 1 base and 0 bases, with 7 bases remaining between them. This CDR3 is 16 amino acids long. Germline CDR1 reads SGHTA; CDR2 reads FQGNSA. Via MiXCR, TCRdb re-called the RT-PCR reads, giving one row per CDR3 protein. The data show some 500,000 distinct CDR3 sequences, 25% seen once. This sequence originates from a man aged 50-60 years who received an inactivated influenza vaccine. Sequencing was performed on CD4+ T cells sorted from PBMCs, taken about 5 days after vaccination. This chain uses TRBV7-2 with TRBJ2-6; D is unresolved. The DNA of the CDR3 is TGTGCCAGCAGCTTAGGGGCCGCCTCTGGGGCCAACGTCCTGACTTTC. Residues: CASSLGAASGANVLTF.